Presented here are 27 T cell receptor beta chains from one specimen sequenced in a study of blood T cell repertoires in COVID-19. Profiled with immunoSEQ multiplex PCR; TCRdb holds only in-frame clones, not every one. The sample contains 200,000 to 300,000 clones, approximately 87% of which appear only once. Material for sequencing was peripheral blood. Every receptor here comes from a man aged 60-69 years with acute or convalescent COVID-19.

The chain employs TRBV27 and TRBJ1-4; D is unresolved. Germline CDR1 reads MNHEY; CDR2 reads SMNVEV (reference sequence). With 5 bases removed from V and 7 bases from J, the gap between germline ends came to 11 bases. The CDR3 runs to 13 residues. Here the CDR3 reads CASSPRRGEKLFF. The CDR3 region has the DNA TGTGCCAGCAGTCCCCGTAGAGGTGAAAAACTGTTTTTT.

The chain joins TRBV3-1 (or the pseudogene TRBV3-2) to TRBJ1-6; D is undetermined. V was shortened by 0 bases and J by 3 bases, with 12 bases between the two germline ends. The CDR3 is 17 residues long. Germline CDR1 and CDR2: LGHDT and YNNKEL (reference sequence). CDR3: CASSQETQLDYNSPLHF. As DNA, the CDR3 is TGTGCCAGCAGCCAAGAGACACAGCTCGACTATAATTCACCCCTCCACTTT.

V and J are TRBV28 and TRBJ2-7; 7 bases are a match to TRBD2. Trimming removed 5 bases from V and 0 bases from J; junction bases left unmatched: 10. The V gene's germline CDR1 is MDHEN and CDR2 SYDVKM. The CDR3 is 16 residues long. The CDR3 sequence is CASSIPRGGVSYEQYF. CDR3 in DNA: TGTGCCAGCAGTATACCTCGGGGAGGGGTCTCCTACGAGCAGTACTTC.

The gene calls are TRBV9 and TRBJ1-2, with 7 bases that match TRBD1. The CDR3 consists of 15 residues. The junction had 10 bases not matched to a gene; V was cut back by 3 bases and J by 5 bases. Germline loops: CDR1 SGDLS, CDR2 YYNGEE. The CDR3 spells CASSGGIGTAYGYTF. The CDR3 DNA reads TGTGCCAGCAGCGGGGGGATCGGGACAGCTTATGGCTACACCTTC.

This clone was counted only a few times. This chain uses TRBV11-2 with TRBJ1-1; D remains ambiguous. Trimming removed 5 bases from V and 3 bases from J, with 7 bases in between. CDR1 is SGHAT and CDR2 is FQNNGV in the germline V gene. The CDR3 has 12 amino acids. In DNA, the CDR3 is TGTGCCAGCAGCCTTCGGGACACTGAAGCTTTCTTT. Protein sequence: CASSLRDTEAFF.

This chain links TRBV19 with TRBJ1-6, with D unresolved. Germline values: CDR1 LNHDA, CDR2 SQIVND (reference sequence). V lost 3 bases, J lost 10 bases, and 13 bases lay in between. This CDR3 region has 14 residues. The CDR3 DNA is TGTGCCAGTAGTATTTCCGGGGATTTGTCACCCCTCCACTTT. Translation gives CASSISGDLSPLHF.

V gene TRBV6-6 combines with J gene TRBJ2-5; 8 positions agree with TRBD2. Per the germline V gene, CDR1 is MNHNY and CDR2 is SVGAGI (reference sequence). The CDR3 sequence is 16 residues long. V trimming: 2 bases; J trimming: 5 bases; junction bases outside the gene matches: 10. For the CDR3, the DNA is TGTGCCAGCAGTTACCAACAAGCGGGAGTTCAGGAGACCCAGTACTTC. Encoded protein: CASSYQQAGVQETQYF.

CDR3 in amino acids: CASSWDRDTEAFF. The CDR3 DNA follows: TGTGCCAGCAGTTGGGACAGGGACACTGAAGCTTTCTTT. The rearrangement joins TRBV6-4 to TRBJ1-1; 9 bases align to TRBD1. The CDR3 length is 13 residues. V was pared by 5 bases and J by 3 bases, with 1 base of the junction left unmatched. CDR1 and CDR2 from the germline V gene are MRHNA and SNTAGT.

This clone was seen once. The J gene is TRBJ2-1, the V gene TRBV21-1; TRBD2 is the table's D call and was not checked against the DNA. TRBV21-1 is termed a pseudogene. This CDR3 is 16 amino acids long. CDR3 sequence (DNA): TGTGCCAGCAGCATATCCATCCGGGTGGAGGTAGATGAGCAGTTCTTC. Its translation is CASSISIRVEVDEQFF.

The chain couples TRBV10-3 to TRBJ2-5; possibly TRBD2 for D (5 bases). The CDR3 is 14 amino acids. Trimming took off 8 bases at V and 4 bases at J, with 17 bases between the two ends. The germline gives CDR1 ENHRY, CDR2 SYGVKD. In DNA form, the CDR3 reads TGTGCCATCGGACGAGGAGCGGATTTAGAGACCCAGTACTTC. It encodes CAIGRGADLETQYF.

The V call is TRBV6-2 or TRBV6-3, the J call TRBJ1-1, with 9 nucleotides matching TRBD1. Germline lookup yields CDR1 MNHEY and CDR2 SVGEGT. CDR3 length: 13 amino acids. The V segment lost 5 bases and the J segment 4 bases; nucleotides outside the gene matches: 2. CDR3 nucleotide sequence: TGTGCCAGCAGTGGGACAGGGCCCACTGAAGCTTTCTTT. Translating gives CASSGTGPTEAFF.

This CDR3 is CAWSRRSGRDTQYF. The CDR3 DNA is TGTGCCTGGAGTCGCCGTAGCGGGAGAGATACGCAGTATTTT. This sequence joins TRBV30 and TRBJ2-3; TRBD2 aligns across 9 bases. J gave up 5 bases and V 2 bases, and 5 bases lay outside the gene matches. The V gene's germline CDR1 is GTSNPN and CDR2 SVGIG (reference sequence). The CDR3 covers 14 residues.

The rearrangement uses TRBV7-9 and TRBJ2-7; D not certain. V was trimmed by 4 bases and J by 0 bases, leaving 16 bases between them. The CDR3 has 16 amino acids. CDR1 and CDR2 from the germline V gene are SEHNR and FQNEAQ (reference sequence). The CDR3 spells CASSSTDQTRSYEQYF. CDR3 coding DNA: TGTGCCAGCAGCTCAACAGACCAAACCCGCTCCTACGAGCAGTACTTC.

The chain is built from TRBV5-4 and TRBJ2-2; 7 positions agree with TRBD1. There are 14 residues in the CDR3. Germline CDR1 and CDR2: SGHNT and YYREEE (reference sequence). J was trimmed by 2 bases and V by 5 bases; bases with no gene match: 3. CDR3 sequence (DNA): TGTGCCAGCAGACGGACAGGCAACACCGGGGAGCTGTTTTTT. Its translation is CASRRTGNTGELFF.

The rearrangement links TRBV14 to TRBJ1-2, with D possibly matching TRBD1 (5 bases). Germline V lookup: CDR1 SGHDN, CDR2 FVKESK. V lost 3 bases and J 0 bases, leaving 11 bases between the germline ends. This CDR3 contains 15 residues. The CDR3 nucleotides read TGTGCCAGCAGCCAGGGACTGACACCTAACTATGGCTACACCTTC. Translating it yields CASSQGLTPNYGYTF.

As DNA, the CDR3 is TGTGCCAGCAGCTTAACTAAGTGGTCCGAAAAACTGTTTTTT. Translation gives CASSLTKWSEKLFF. This chain uses TRBV7-2 with TRBJ1-4; D gene unclear. This CDR3 has 14 residues. V dropped 2 bases and J dropped 8 bases, with 12 bases sitting between them. Germline lookup yields CDR1 SGHTA and CDR2 FQGNSA.

V usage is TRBV5-1 and J usage is TRBJ2-3, with a possible D match to TRBD1 (7 bases). V was clipped by 0 bases and J by 5 bases, with 13 bases between them. Germline V gene lookup returns CDR1 SGHRS and CDR2 YFSETQ. This CDR3 region has 15 residues. The CDR3 DNA is TGCGCCAGCAGCTTGGACCAGGGGGAGGTAGATACGCAGTATTTT. The encoded protein is CASSLDQGEVDTQYF.

This chain joins TRBV20-1 and TRBJ1-2; perhaps TRBD1 as D (6 bases). The V end was cut by 3 bases, the J end by 7 bases, with 12 bases between. Germline CDR1 is DFQATT and CDR2 is SNEGSKA (reference sequence). CDR3 length: 12 residues. This CDR3 is CSASRGAGGYTF. The CDR3 region has the DNA TGCAGTGCTAGTCGGGGGGCGGGTGGCTACACCTTC.

On this clone itself: The CDR3 end shows no conserved phenylalanine or tryptophan, and so a read error is likely. Because the CDR3's place on the DNA is in doubt, the DNA is left out and the CDR3 is given as listed by TCRdb. The J gene is TRBJ1-4, the V gene TRBV9; the listed D gene, TRBD1, was not tested against the DNA. Counting both end residues, the CDR3 totals 9 amino acids. Germline loops: CDR1 SGDLS, CDR2 YYNGEE. The CDR3 spells CASSTACRG.

This chain joins TRBV6-6 and TRBJ2-7; 7 bases are a match to TRBD1. V was clipped by 5 bases and J by 4 bases; unmatched bases: 8. The CDR3 length is 14 residues. The germline V gene encodes CDR1 MNHNY and CDR2 SVGAGI (reference sequence). The CDR3: CASSVPGQLYEQYF. The CDR3 nucleotides are TGTGCCAGCAGTGTACCGGGACAGTTGTACGAGCAGTACTTC.

V is TRBV5-1 and J is TRBJ2-5, with 12 nucleotides matching TRBD2. This CDR3 is 17 amino acids long. Germline V gives CDR1 SGHRS, CDR2 YFSETQ. V dropped 4 bases and J dropped 1; count of bases not matched to a gene: 8. The CDR3 nucleotides read TGCGCCAGCAGCATGCGGACTAGCGGGACCCTCCAAGAGACCCAGTACTTC. Amino acid sequence: CASSMRTSGTLQETQYF.

This chain connects TRBV7-3 to TRBJ2-2, with TRBD2 matching 8 bases. With V trimmed by 5 bases and J by 2 bases, 4 bases remained unmatched. Germline values: CDR1 SGHTA, CDR2 FQGTGA. The length of the CDR3 is 15 residues. The CDR3 DNA reads as TGTGCCAGCAGCCCATTAGCGGGAAACACCGGGGAGCTGTTTTTT. It is translated as CASSPLAGNTGELFF.

The chain carries TRBV6-1 and TRBJ2-3; 11 bases fit TRBD1. The CDR3 is made up of 18 amino acids. CDR1 and CDR2 (germline): MNHNS, SASEGT. With V trimmed by 2 bases and J by 1 base, 8 bases remained unmatched. CDR3 nucleotide sequence: TGTGCCAGCAGTGAACCGGGACAGGGGGGTTTGGGCACAGATACGCAGTATTTT. It encodes CASSEPGQGGLGTDTQYF.

The chain has TRBV28 and TRBJ1-5; D unresolved. The CDR3 runs 14 residues. Germline values: CDR1 MDHEN, CDR2 SYDVKM. V lost 7 bases, J lost 4 bases, and 14 bases lay in between. The CDR3 is CASKESGLNQPQHF. As DNA, the CDR3 is TGTGCCAGCAAGGAGTCGGGATTGAATCAGCCCCAGCATTTT. The entire variable domain, with the rest obtained from reference TRBV28 and TRBJ1-5, is as follows: DVKVTQSSRYLVKRTGEKVFLECVQDMDHENMFWYRQDPGLGLRLIYFSYDVKMKEKGDIPEGYSVSREKKERFSLILESASTNQTSMYLCASKESGLNQPQHFGDGTRLSIL.

This clone came up once. The V call is TRBV3-1 (or the pseudogene TRBV3-2), the J call TRBJ2-5; 7 bases align to TRBD2. This CDR3 region has 13 residues. Germline V gene lookup returns CDR1 LGHDT and CDR2 YNNKEL (reference sequence). The V segment lost 3 bases and the J segment 5 bases; nucleotides outside the gene matches: 3. CDR3: CASSQRGGETQYF. The CDR3 DNA is TGTGCCAGCAGCCAGAGGGGAGGGGAGACCCAGTACTTC.

The V and J genes are TRBV7-9 and TRBJ2-2; possible D gene TRBD1, 5 bases. V shed 3 bases and J shed 8 bases, with 16 bases lying between them. This CDR3 is 15 amino acids long. From germline, CDR1 is SEHNR and CDR2 FQNEAQ (reference sequence). The CDR3 protein is CASSFTDSRPGELFF. In nucleotides, the CDR3 is TGTGCCAGCAGCTTCACCGACAGCAGACCGGGGGAGCTGTTTTTT.

The rearrangement uses TRBV5-1 and TRBJ2-1; TRBD2 is a possible D gene (6 bases). Germline CDR1 reads SGHRS; CDR2 reads YFSETQ. Trimming took 3 bases from V and 7 from J, leaving 20 bases between them. The CDR3 is 16 residues long. This CDR3 is CASSSRTTQGSNEQFF. CDR3 sequence (DNA): TGCGCCAGCAGCTCAAGGACTACTCAGGGCAGTAATGAGCAGTTCTTC. The complete variable domain, with remaining parts taken from reference TRBV5-1 and TRBJ2-1, reads KAGVTQTPRYLIKTRGQQVTLSCSPISGHRSVSWYQQTPGQGLQFLFEYFSETQRNKGNFPGRFSGRQFSNSRSEMNVSTLELGDSALYLCASSSRTTQGSNEQFFGPGTRLTVL.